Below are 15 T cell receptor beta chains sequenced from a single sample in a study of OX40 agonist ivuxolimab in advanced cancers. Assay: immunoSEQ multiplex PCR; the TCRdb copy retains only in-frame clones and omits some. The repertoire holds 75,000 to 95,000 clones, with 80% to 90% as singletons. Sequenced material: CD4+ or CD8+ T cells sorted from blood, taken in a trial of the OX40 agonist ivuxolimab. These receptors came from an adult with an advanced solid tumor such as melanoma, head and neck, liver or kidney cancer.

J is TRBJ2-7 and V is TRBV5-1, with TRBD1 matching over 10 bases. Unmatched junction bases numbered 8, after V lost 4 bases and J lost 4 bases. CDR1 SGHRS and CDR2 YFSETQ come from the germline V gene. The CDR3 has 15 amino acids. DNA of the CDR3: TGCGCCAGCAGCCGCAGCTCGGGACAGGGGTACGAGCAGTACTTC. Protein sequence: CASSRSSGQGYEQYF.

This chain uses TRBV5-1 with TRBJ2-3; 9 nucleotides agree with TRBD1. This CDR3 region has 15 residues. Germline V lookup: CDR1 SGHRS, CDR2 YFSETQ. V was clipped by 1 base and J by 2 bases; unmatched bases: 2. CDR3 nucleotides: TGCGCCAGCAGCTTGACAGGGGGCCACACAGATACGCAGTATTTT. This gives the protein CASSLTGGHTDTQYF.

This chain joins TRBV4-1 and TRBJ1-5; D not resolved. Looked up from germline, CDR1 is MGHRA and CDR2 is YSYEKL. The germline V and J ends were trimmed by 8 bases and 3 bases, with 11 bases remaining between them. The CDR3 length is 13 residues. Here the CDR3 DNA reads TGCGCCAGCTCGGGGAGACTCAATCAGCCCCAGCATTTT. As protein: CASSGRLNQPQHF.

The chain employs TRBV25-1 and TRBJ2-1, with TRBD2 identical over 9 bases. Trimming took 1 base from V and 4 from J; bases not matched to a gene: 8. The CDR3 is 17 residues long. The V gene's germline CDR1 is MGHDK and CDR2 SYGVNS. CDR3: CASSESVAGVSYNEQFF. The CDR3 bases are TGTGCCAGCAGTGAATCCGTAGCGGGAGTCTCGTACAATGAGCAGTTCTTC. The full variable domain, with the rest looked up from reference TRBV25-1 and TRBJ2-1, is EADIYQTPRYLVIGTGKKITLECSQTMGHDKMYWYQQDPGMELHLIHYSYGVNSTEKGDLSSESTVSRIRTEHFPLTLESARPSHTSQYLCASSESVAGVSYNEQFFGPGTRLTVL.

The chain carries TRBV30 and TRBJ2-5; D gene unclear. CDR1 and CDR2 from the germline V gene are GTSNPN and SVGIG (reference sequence). The CDR3 totals 11 residues. Trimming removed 0 bases at V and 9 bases at J, with 8 bases between. Here the CDR3 DNA reads TGTGCCTGGAGTGTTGCGGCGGCCCAGTACTTC. The encoded protein is CAWSVAAAQYF.

This rearrangement joins TRBV19 to TRBJ2-1; D call uncertain. Germline values: CDR1 LNHDA, CDR2 SQIVND (reference sequence). Trimming took off 6 bases at V and 8 bases at J, with 14 bases between the two ends. This CDR3 is built from 13 residues. The CDR3 nucleotides are TGTGCCAGTAGGAAGCCCTCGACGGATGAGCAGTTCTTC. It translates to CASRKPSTDEQFF.

The chain uses TRBV4-1 and TRBJ2-1, with TRBD2 identical over 10 bases. The CDR3 runs to 17 residues. Germline values: CDR1 MGHRA, CDR2 YSYEKL. The V and J ends lost 1 base and 2 bases, in that order; junction bases with no gene match: 5. CDR3 bases: TGCGCCAGCAGCCAAGCCCGGCTAGCGGGAGCCTACAATGAGCAGTTCTTC. Protein product: CASSQARLAGAYNEQFF.

J is TRBJ2-3 and V is TRBV7-3, with a possible D match to TRBD2 (6 bases). Between the trimmed V and J ends, which lost 2 bases and 2 bases, there was a span of 8 bases. The germline V gene has CDR1 SGHTA and CDR2 FQGTGA. The CDR3 covers 14 residues. The CDR3 DNA is TGTGCCAGCAGCTTAGCGGGGATCACAGATACGCAGTATTTT. Residues: CASSLAGITDTQYF.

This sequence joins TRBV10-3 and TRBJ2-7; weak D call: TRBD1 (5 bases). Germline V gene sequence: CDR1 ENHRY, CDR2 SYGVKD. Deletions cut 2 bases from V and 6 bases from J, with 8 bases between. CDR3 length: 12 amino acids. CDR3 sequence: CAISEGAREQYF. The CDR3 DNA reads TGTGCCATCAGTGAGGGGGCGCGCGAGCAGTACTTC.

J is TRBJ1-5 and V is TRBV2; 8 bases line up with TRBD1. The CDR3 covers 15 residues. The V and J ends lost 5 bases and 0 bases, in that order; junction bases with no gene match: 3. Germline V gene lookup returns CDR1 SNHLY and CDR2 FYNNEI. The CDR3 region is CASSLGQVSNQPQHF. CDR3 DNA: TGTGCCAGCAGTCTGGGACAGGTTAGCAATCAGCCCCAGCATTTT.

The rearrangement joins TRBV29-1 to TRBJ2-7; 12 bases align to TRBD2. Germline V gives CDR1 SQVTM, CDR2 ANQGSEA. The CDR3 contains 14 residues. V shed 6 bases, J shed 3 bases, and the junction held 6 bases outside the gene matches. The CDR3 sequence: CSVAGLAGFYEQYF. CDR3 coding DNA: TGCAGCGTCGCTGGACTAGCGGGATTCTACGAGCAGTACTTC.

There are a few counts of this clone. This chain connects TRBV28 to TRBJ1-1; no reliable D call. The V and J ends lost 6 bases and 5 bases respectively, with 10 bases between them. Germline lookup yields CDR1 MDHEN and CDR2 SYDVKM. This CDR3 is 12 amino acids long. CDR3 region: CASRQGGTEAFF. For the CDR3, the DNA is TGTGCCAGCAGGCAAGGTGGTACTGAAGCTTTCTTT.

The V gene is TRBV18, the J gene TRBJ2-7; no firm D call. Trimming took off 6 bases at V and 3 bases at J, with 15 bases between the two ends. This CDR3 is 14 amino acids long. Germline lookup yields CDR1 KGHSH and CDR2 LQKENI. The CDR3 DNA sequence: TGTGCCAGCTCTACCCGACCCGAGGTCTACGAGCAGTACTTC. This gives the protein CASSTRPEVYEQYF. The full variable domain, in which reference TRBV18 and TRBJ2-7 provide the parts outside the CDR3, is NAGVMQNPRHLVRRRGQEARLRCSPMKGHSHVYWYRQLPEEGLKFMVYLQKENIIDESGMPKERFSAEFPKEGPSILRIQQVVRGDSAAYFCASSTRPEVYEQYFGPGTRLTVT.

This chain links TRBV27 with TRBJ2-1; D may be TRBD2 (5 bases). Trimming removed 5 bases from V and 6 bases from J, with 11 bases in between. The CDR3 contains 13 residues. Germline V CDR1 and CDR2: MNHEY, SMNVEV (reference sequence). CDR3 amino acids: CASSLGRGNEQFF. The CDR3 DNA reads as TGTGCCAGCAGTCTGGGTCGGGGCAATGAGCAGTTCTTC.

V is TRBV9 and J is TRBJ1-3; no clear D. Germline V gene data show CDR1 as SGDLS and CDR2 as YYNGEE. The CDR3 covers 15 residues. With 0 bases removed from V and 1 base from J, the gap between germline ends came to 8 bases. Written as DNA, the CDR3 is TGTGCCAGCAGCGTAGGTATGGATTCTGGAAACACCATATATTTT. Amino acids: CASSVGMDSGNTIYF.